A selection of T cell receptor beta chains follows, all from one sample in a study of early T cells in non-severe SARS-CoV-2 infection. TCRdb analysed the 5' RACE reads with MiXCR anew, one entry per CDR3 protein. This sample yields about 49,000 distinct CDR3 sequences, of which roughly 4% are seen a single time; roughly 6.4% belongs to the top ten. Sequencing was carried out using whole blood. The receptors come from an adult who was a healthcare worker with PCR-confirmed SARS-CoV-2 infection or an uninfected control (not recorded which). Both conserved end residues are part of each CDR3. A D gene is named only where the DNA matches it firmly. Not every row has a clone size; where given, it reads once, few, many or a size class.

clone size	V gene	J gene	D gene	CDR3 protein	CDR3 DNA
many	TRBV6-5	TRBJ1-4	NA	CASSYSWGAGEKLFF	TGTGCCAGCAGTTACTCGTGGGGGGCTGGTGAAAAACTGTTTTTT
few	TRBV13	TRBJ2-1	NA	CASSLNINEQFF	TGTGCCAGCAGCTTAAATATCAATGAGCAGTTCTTC
many	TRBV10-3	TRBJ1-1	NA	CAISGGTEAFF	TGTGCCATCAGTGGGGGGACTGAAGCTTTCTTT
few	TRBV4-2	TRBJ2-1	TRBD2	CASSPSGGAVNEQFF	TGTGCCAGCAGCCCTAGCGGGGGGGCCGTCAATGAGCAGTTCTTC
few	TRBV30	TRBJ1-2	NA	CAYRRGSYTF	TGTGCCTACAGACGGGGGAGCTACACCTTC
NA	TRBV2	TRBJ2-7	NA	CASSEVTPYEQYF	TGTGCCAGCAGTGAAGTAACACCCTACGAGCAGTACTTC
many	TRBV7-8	TRBJ1-5	NA	CASSSLGSQPQHF	TGTGCCAGCAGCTCACTAGGGAGTCAGCCCCAGCATTTT
NA	TRBV9	TRBJ2-2	NA	CASSVVVSGELFF	TGTGCCAGCAGCGTAGTGGTCTCCGGGGAGCTGTTTTTT
many	TRBV7-9	TRBJ2-7	NA	CASSHGRRSYEQYF	TGTGCCAGCAGCCACGGGAGACGGTCCTACGAGCAGTACTTC
few	TRBV6-1	TRBJ2-2	TRBD2	CASRGRLAGDTNTGELFF	TGTGCCAGCAGGGGAAGACTAGCGGGGGACACGAACACCGGGGAGCTGTTTTTT
many	TRBV11-2	TRBJ2-6	NA	CASSVGSAGANVLTF	TGTGCCAGCAGCGTCGGTTCGGCAGGGGCCAACGTCCTGACTTTC
many	TRBV7-3	TRBJ2-1	NA	CASSLEGRGYNEQFF	TGTGCCAGCAGTCTCGAGGGACGGGGCTACAATGAGCAGTTCTTC
few	TRBV12-3/TRBV12-4	TRBJ2-1	TRBD2	CASIMGGIFYNEQFF	TGTGCCAGCATTATGGGGGGGATTTTCTACAATGAGCAGTTCTTC
many	TRBV27	TRBJ2-1	TRBD2	CASTLAGDNEQFF	TGTGCCAGCACTCTAGCGGGGGACAATGAGCAGTTCTTC
many	TRBV9	TRBJ2-2	NA	CASSTTGSRGELFF	TGTGCCAGCAGCACGACAGGCAGTCGAGGGGAGCTGTTTTTT
NA	TRBV25-1	TRBJ2-1	TRBD1	CASSGGQGLYEQFF	TGTGCCAGCAGTGGAGGACAGGGGCTGTATGAGCAGTTCTTC
many	TRBV6-1	TRBJ2-3	NA	CASSGGVFRATDTQYF	TGTGCCAGCAGTGGGGGGGTGTTTCGGGCCACAGATACGCAGTATTTT
NA	TRBV5-5	TRBJ1-1	NA	CASSSRLEGEAFF	TGTGCCAGCAGCTCCCGCCTGGAAGGAGAAGCTTTCTTT
NA	TRBV12-3/TRBV12-4	TRBJ1-2	NA	CASSPNLQGHGYTF	TGTGCCAGCAGTCCCAACCTACAGGGTCACGGCTACACCTTC
many	TRBV19	TRBJ2-7	TRBD2	CASSGWGLGIYEQYF	TGTGCCAGTAGTGGTTGGGGACTAGGAATCTACGAGCAGTACTTC
many	TRBV7-3	TRBJ1-1	NA	CASSKGPNTEAFF	TGTGCCAGCAGCAAAGGGCCGAACACTGAAGCTTTCTTT
few	TRBV7-2	TRBJ2-7	NA	CASRIGALMGEQYF	TGTGCCAGCAGGATAGGAGCGCTAATGGGGGAGCAGTACTTC
many	TRBV7-9	TRBJ2-3	NA	CASSLGLQVSTDTQYF	TGTGCCAGCAGCTTAGGCCTTCAGGTTTCCACAGATACGCAGTATTTT
few	TRBV11-2	TRBJ2-1	NA	CASSLDRNEQFF	TGTGCCAGCAGCTTAGATCGGAATGAGCAGTTCTTC
few	TRBV6-5	TRBJ1-3	NA	CASSYSSQIYGNTIYF	TGTGCCAGCAGTTACTCGTCACAAATCTATGGAAACACCATATATTTT
many	TRBV7-2	TRBJ2-7	NA	CASSFGPLYEQYF	TGTGCCAGCTCTTTCGGCCCCCTCTACGAGCAGTACTTC
many	TRBV6-5	TRBJ2-3	TRBD1	CASSYAGTGRDTQYF	TGTGCCAGCAGTTACGCGGGGACAGGGCGAGATACGCAGTATTTT
many	TRBV7-9	TRBJ1-1	NA	CASSRGFTEAFF	TGTGCCAGCAGTAGGGGCTTCACTGAAGCTTTCTTT
many	TRBV7-2	TRBJ1-6	NA	CASSLGPGDSPLHF	TGTGCCAGCAGCCTTGGACCGGGAGACTCACCCCTCCACTTT
NA	TRBV10-3	TRBJ1-1	NA	CAISELQGNTEAFF	TGTGCCATCAGTGAGCTTCAGGGGAACACTGAAGCTTTCTTT
many	TRBV20-1	TRBJ2-5	TRBD1	CSPREGAGETQYF	TGCAGCCCCCGTGAGGGGGCAGGAGAGACCCAGTACTTC
NA	TRBV7-2	TRBJ2-1	NA	CASSLFGPDEQFF	TGTGCCAGCAGCTTATTTGGGCCAGATGAGCAGTTCTTC
many	TRBV7-3	TRBJ2-2	NA	CASSYQGGELFF	TGTGCCAGCAGCTACCAAGGCGGGGAGCTGTTTTTT